A few counts support the clone carrying this TCR beta chain. The data were obtained in a study of identical twins. TCRdb called the 5' RACE reads again in MiXCR, with one record for every CDR3 protein. The sample holds approximately 1.8 million distinct CDR3 sequences; more than 30% are singletons and the top ten take about 0.27%. The source of this sequence is a newborn girl in good health. Specimen: cord blood.

The CDR3 spells CASSYSYETQYF. The CDR3 coding sequence is TGTGCCAGCAGTTACTCGTATGAGACCCAGTACTTC. The genes are TRBV6-6 and TRBJ2-5; D ambiguous. This CDR3 is built from 12 residues. The germline V and J ends were trimmed by 0 bases and 5 bases, with 4 bases remaining between them. CDR1 is MNHNY and CDR2 is SVGAGI in the germline V gene (reference sequence).